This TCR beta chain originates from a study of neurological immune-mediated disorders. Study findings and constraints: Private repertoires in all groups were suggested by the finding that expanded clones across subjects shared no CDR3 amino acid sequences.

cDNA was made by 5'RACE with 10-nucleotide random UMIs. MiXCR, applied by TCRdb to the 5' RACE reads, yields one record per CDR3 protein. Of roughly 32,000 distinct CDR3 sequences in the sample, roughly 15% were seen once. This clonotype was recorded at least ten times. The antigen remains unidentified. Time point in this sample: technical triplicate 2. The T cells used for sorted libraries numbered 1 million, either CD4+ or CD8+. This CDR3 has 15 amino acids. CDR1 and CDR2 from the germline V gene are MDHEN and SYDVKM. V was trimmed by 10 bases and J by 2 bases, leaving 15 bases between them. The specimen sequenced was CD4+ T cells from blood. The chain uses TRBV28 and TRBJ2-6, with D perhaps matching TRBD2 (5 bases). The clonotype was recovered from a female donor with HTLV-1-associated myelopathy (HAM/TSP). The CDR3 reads CATQERVAGANVLTF. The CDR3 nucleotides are TGTGCCACCCAGGAGAGGGTAGCTGGGGCCAACGTCCTGACTTTC.